These 19 T cell receptor beta chains were all obtained from the same sample, sequenced in a study of blood T cell repertoires in COVID-19. Data came from immunoSEQ multiplex PCR; TCRdb stores just in-frame clones and leaves some out. The data show roughly 250,000 clones, roughly nine tenths seen once. Sequencing used peripheral blood. Source of these receptors: a woman in her twenties or thirties with COVID-19, enrolled during active disease.

The rearrangement uses TRBV9 and TRBJ2-3; TRBD2 agrees at 11 bases. Germline assignment: CDR1 SGDLS and CDR2 YYNGEE. Trimming at V came to 4 bases and at J to 4 bases, leaving 5 bases not matched to a gene. The CDR3 totals 15 residues. Written as DNA, the CDR3 is TGTGCCAGCAGCCCCGGGACTAGCGGCCCAGATACGCAGTATTTT. This sequence encodes CASSPGTSGPDTQYF. The full variable domain, with the rest looked up from reference TRBV9 and TRBJ2-3, is DSGVTQTPKHLITATGQRVTLRCSPRSGDLSVYWYQQSLDQGLQFLIQYYNGEERAKGNILERFSAQQFPDLHSELNLSSLELGDSALYFCASSPGTSGPDTQYFGPGTRLTVL.

V and J are TRBV7-8 and TRBJ2-4; TRBD2 might be the D (6 bases). CDR3 length: 15 amino acids. Germline assignment: CDR1 SGHVS and CDR2 FQNEAQ. V lost 7 bases to trimming and J lost 4 bases, with 17 bases between them. CDR3 loop: CASTKGTHRKNIQYF. The CDR3 nucleotides are TGTGCCAGCACCAAAGGGACTCACCGAAAAAACATTCAGTACTTC.

The chain couples TRBV6-5 to TRBJ1-4; unclear D gene. Trimming stripped 7 bases from V and 6 bases from J, with 18 bases between. The CDR3 runs to 15 residues. In germline, CDR1 is MNHEY, CDR2 SVGAGI. CDR3 region: CASNRLRGNDEKLFF. The CDR3 DNA is TGTGCCAGCAATCGCCTGCGGGGAAACGATGAAAAACTGTTTTTT.

This sequence joins TRBV3-1 (or the pseudogene TRBV3-2) and TRBJ2-5, with 10 bases that match TRBD2. The V gene end was trimmed by 1 base and the J gene end by 7 bases; junction bases not matched to a gene: 6. The CDR3 has 15 residues. Germline loops: CDR1 LGHDT, CDR2 YNNKEL (reference sequence). The CDR3 region is CASSQVLAGPGTQYF. The DNA of the CDR3 is TGTGCCAGCAGCCAAGTACTAGCGGGGCCCGGGACCCAGTACTTC.

The chain combines TRBV9 with TRBJ2-1; 10 bases are shared with TRBD2. Unmatched junction bases numbered 6, after V lost 4 bases and J lost 5 bases. This CDR3 is built from 15 residues. CDR1 is SGDLS, CDR2 YYNGEE, per germline. CDR3 bases: TGTGCCAGCAGCTTTAGCGGGGGGCCCGACAATGAGCAGTTCTTC. It specifies CASSFSGGPDNEQFF.

CDR3 in amino acids: CASSLVGGYRDTIYF. DNA of the CDR3: TGTGCCAGCAGCTTAGTCGGGGGATACCGGGACACCATATATTTT. This chain uses TRBV7-2 with TRBJ1-3, with D maybe TRBD1 (5 bases). Trimming shortened V by 1 base and J by 8 bases, and 15 bases separated the two germline ends. Per germline, CDR1 SGHTA and CDR2 FQGNSA. The CDR3 consists of 15 residues.

This sequence joins TRBV2 and TRBJ2-5, with TRBD1 identical over 7 bases. CDR1 and CDR2 from the germline V gene are SNHLY and FYNNEI. CDR3 size: 15 residues. The ends lost 8 bases at V and 5 bases at J; junction bases unmatched: 14. For the CDR3, the DNA is TGTGCCAGCCGTTTGGAGACAGGGAAGGGGGAGACCCAGTACTTC. Translated: CASRLETGKGETQYF.

The rearrangement joins TRBV18 to TRBJ1-6; D gene unclear. Germline V gives CDR1 KGHSH, CDR2 LQKENI. Between the trimmed V and J ends, which lost 6 bases and 7 bases, there was a span of 22 bases. The CDR3 runs to 17 residues. This chain's CDR3 is CASSSRPPRTMNSPLHF. CDR3 DNA sequence: TGTGCCAGCTCGTCACGCCCCCCCCGGACTATGAATTCACCCCTCCACTTT.

The chain joins TRBV27 to TRBJ1-5; TRBD1 matches 7 bases. V lost 5 bases and J lost 3; bases outside the gene matches: 19. Germline CDR1 MNHEY, CDR2 SMNVEV (reference sequence). The CDR3 runs 19 residues. The CDR3, as DNA: TGTGCCAGCAGTCCCTGGGACAGTGTCTCCCTCCCACACAATCAGCCCCAGCATTTT. Its translation: CASSPWDSVSLPHNQPQHF.

The rearrangement links TRBV5-1 to TRBJ2-1; 8 positions agree with TRBD2. V lost 0 bases to trimming and J lost 8 bases; unmatched junction nucleotides: 13. In germline, CDR1 is SGHRS, CDR2 YFSETQ. The CDR3 is 17 amino acids. CDR3 DNA sequence: TGCGCCAGCAGCTTGGAGGTAGCGGGGACAAGATTGGATGAGCAGTTCTTC. As protein: CASSLEVAGTRLDEQFF.

This chain links TRBV4-1 with TRBJ2-5; possible D gene TRBD1, 5 bases. CDR1 MGHRA and CDR2 YSYEKL come from the germline V gene. This CDR3 region has 13 residues. V shed 1 base and J shed 3 bases, with 6 bases lying between them. The CDR3 spells CASSQVDKETQYF. The CDR3 nucleotides read TGCGCCAGCAGCCAAGTGGACAAAGAGACCCAGTACTTC.

The chain employs TRBV7-9 and TRBJ2-7, with D perhaps TRBD1 (5 bases). V lost 1 base and J 0 bases, leaving 10 bases between the germline ends. CDR3 length equals 15 residues. Germline V gene data show CDR1 as SEHNR and CDR2 as FQNEAQ (reference sequence). The CDR3 sequence is CASSLGQGYSYEQYF. CDR3 nucleotide sequence: TGTGCCAGCAGCTTAGGGCAGGGCTACTCCTACGAGCAGTACTTC.

This chain joins TRBV10-1 and TRBJ2-7, with TRBD2 matching 8 bases. CDR1 is WNHNN, CDR2 SYGVQD, per germline (reference sequence). This CDR3 spans 15 amino acids. Trimming removed 3 bases from V and 12 bases from J; junction bases left unmatched: 16. As DNA, the CDR3 is TGCGCCAGCAGTGATCATCGGCGGGGGGCCAACCACCGGTACTTC. This sequence encodes CASSDHRRGANHRYF.

V usage is TRBV15 and J usage is TRBJ2-1; maybe TRBD1 (5 bases). Germline V lookup: CDR1 LNHNV, CDR2 YYDKDF (reference sequence). V was clipped by 0 bases and J by 0 bases, with 9 bases between them. The CDR3 consists of 16 residues. CDR3 in DNA: TGTGCCACCAGCAGAGACAGACAGAGCTCCTACAATGAGCAGTTCTTC. As protein: CATSRDRQSSYNEQFF.

The chain carries TRBV9 and TRBJ2-3, with 13 bases fitting TRBD2. CDR1 and CDR2 (germline): SGDLS, YYNGEE. This CDR3 is 17 amino acids long. Trimming cost V 0 bases and J 5 bases; bases outside gene matches: 6. CDR3 sequence reads: CASSVATSGGVLDTQYF. CDR3 in DNA: TGTGCCAGCAGCGTAGCTACTAGCGGGGGGGTCTTAGATACGCAGTATTTT.

The chain uses TRBV18 and TRBJ2-7; D is possibly TRBD1 (5 bases). V shed 3 bases and J shed 2 bases, with 14 bases lying between them. This CDR3 comprises 15 residues. Germline V gives CDR1 KGHSH, CDR2 LQKENI. The CDR3 sequence: CASSPGAGFAYEQYF. The CDR3 coding sequence is TGTGCCAGCTCACCTGGGGCAGGGTTCGCCTACGAGCAGTACTTC. The full variable domain, in which reference TRBV18 and TRBJ2-7 provide the parts outside the CDR3, is NAGVMQNPRHLVRRRGQEARLRCSPMKGHSHVYWYRQLPEEGLKFMVYLQKENIIDESGMPKERFSAEFPKEGPSILRIQQVVRGDSAAYFCASSPGAGFAYEQYFGPGTRLTVT.

About this clone itself: The junction departs from germline at one end; a sequencing error may be responsible. V and J are TRBV28 and TRBJ2-5, with a tentative D call TRBD2 (5 bases). Germline V CDR1 and CDR2: MDHEN, SYDVKM. CDR3 size: 14 residues. CDR3 sequence reads: CASSSLEVQGTQYF. The CDR3 DNA reads TGTGCCAGCAGTTCCCTGGAGGTGCAAGGGACCCAGTACTTC.

The V gene is TRBV2, the J gene TRBJ1-1; TRBD1 aligns across 7 bases. This CDR3 has 14 amino acids. Per germline, CDR1 SNHLY and CDR2 FYNNEI. The junction had 4 bases not matched to a gene; V was cut back by 6 bases and J by 0 bases. CDR3 loop: CASRGTAMNTEAFF. CDR3 sequence (DNA): TGTGCCAGCAGGGGGACAGCGATGAACACTGAAGCTTTCTTT.

The chain links TRBV7-6 to TRBJ2-2, with a weak D call TRBD1 (5 bases). Germline CDR1 is SGHVS and CDR2 is FNYEAQ. Between the trimmed V and J ends, which lost 3 bases and 6 bases, there was a span of 8 bases. This CDR3 region has 13 residues. Here the CDR3 DNA reads TGTGCCAGCAGCTTCACAGGACCCGGGGAGCTGTTTTTT. This encodes CASSFTGPGELFF.